This T cell receptor (beta chain) was documented in a study of blood T cell repertoires in COVID-19. About the study: COVID-19 samples collected from the United States, Italy and Spain covered acute and convalescent phases.

Original processing methods: Reference gene primers were amplified, and this amplification served to estimate nucleated cell counts. The protocol was immunoSEQ multiplex PCR, while the TCRdb copy is restricted to in-frame clones and leaves out a portion. D and trimming come from the DNA, and the V and J calls and clone size come from that table. The sample lists around 300,000 clones; 80% to 90% were seen once. CDR1 and CDR2 (germline): SQVTM, ANQGSEA. The CDR3 runs 13 residues. V gave up 7 bases and J gave up 0 bases, with 10 bases separating them. All recovered Cohort 3 donors got two negative PCRs, got clearance, or saw symptom resolution.

The receptor was derived from a woman between 18 and 29 years old who had recovered from COVID-19. V is TRBV29-1 and J is TRBJ1-5, with D possibly matching TRBD1 (5 bases). Sequenced: PBMCs or T cells enriched from blood (not recorded which). CDR3 loop: CSAADNSNQPQHF. The CDR3 region has the DNA TGCAGCGCTGCGGACAATAGCAATCAGCCCCAGCATTTT.